This entry is about one T cell receptor beta chain. Its cognate antigen is unknown. The data originate from a study of T cells expressing NK-cell markers. As for the study in general: Sorted T-cell subsets CD3+CD56+NKG2C+, CD3+CD56+NKG2C- and CD3+CD56-NKG2C+ were TCR beta-sequenced. Most of the eight sequenced donors were classified as HCMV-seropositive, and one was classified as seronegative. Study observations and caveats: Whether expanded NKG2C+ T cell clones were HCMV specific stayed uncertain. In a group of about 6 donors, dominant NKG2C+ clonotypes represented roughly 1.0-7.0% of CD8+ T cells.

The CDR3 spans 13 residues. Germline V gene sequence: CDR1 MNHEY, CDR2 SMNVEV (reference sequence). TCRdb re-called the 5' RACE reads and catalogs CDR3 proteins one per entry, DNA excluded. The sample table includes 550,000 or so distinct CDR3 sequences. The clonotype comes from a man aged 18 to 30 in good health. The chain combines TRBV27 with TRBJ2-3; TCRdb designates TRBD1, a call that cannot be tested without DNA. The material sequenced was blood T cells: a sorted CD56 or NKG2C T cell subset, CD4+ or CD8+ T cells, or bulk PBMC T cells (not recorded which). CDR3 amino acids: CASSLFPTDTQYF.